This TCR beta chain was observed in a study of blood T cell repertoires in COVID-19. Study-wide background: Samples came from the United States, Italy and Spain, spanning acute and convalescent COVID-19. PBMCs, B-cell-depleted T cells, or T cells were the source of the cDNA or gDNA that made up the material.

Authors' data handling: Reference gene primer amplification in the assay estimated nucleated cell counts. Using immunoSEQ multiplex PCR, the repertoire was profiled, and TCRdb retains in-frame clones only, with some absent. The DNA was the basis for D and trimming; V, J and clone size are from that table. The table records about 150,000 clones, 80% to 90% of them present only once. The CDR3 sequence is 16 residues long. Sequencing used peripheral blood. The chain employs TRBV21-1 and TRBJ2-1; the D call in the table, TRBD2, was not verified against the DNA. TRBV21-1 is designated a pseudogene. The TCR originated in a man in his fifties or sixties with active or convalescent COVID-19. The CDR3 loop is CARRLTSGRIGNEQFF. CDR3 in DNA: TGTGCCAGACGGCTGACTAGCGGGAGGATTGGTAATGAGCAGTTCTTC.